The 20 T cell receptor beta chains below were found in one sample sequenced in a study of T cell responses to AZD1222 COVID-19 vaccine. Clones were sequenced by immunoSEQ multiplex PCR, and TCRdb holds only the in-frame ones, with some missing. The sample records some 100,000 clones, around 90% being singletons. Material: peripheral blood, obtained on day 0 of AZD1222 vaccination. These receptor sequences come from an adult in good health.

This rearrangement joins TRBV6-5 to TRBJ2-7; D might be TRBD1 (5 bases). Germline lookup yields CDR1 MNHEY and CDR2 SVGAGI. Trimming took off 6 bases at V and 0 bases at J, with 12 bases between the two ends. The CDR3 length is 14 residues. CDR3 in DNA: TGTGCCAGCAGACGGACATCCCACTCCTACGAGCAGTACTTC. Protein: CASRRTSHSYEQYF.

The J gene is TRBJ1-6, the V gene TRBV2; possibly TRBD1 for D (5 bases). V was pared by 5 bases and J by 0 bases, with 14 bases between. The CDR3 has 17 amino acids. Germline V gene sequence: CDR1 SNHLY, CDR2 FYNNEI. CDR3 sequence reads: CASSYSRGSSYNSPLHF. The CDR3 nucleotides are TGTGCCAGCAGTTACTCGAGGGGCAGCTCCTATAATTCACCCCTCCACTTT.

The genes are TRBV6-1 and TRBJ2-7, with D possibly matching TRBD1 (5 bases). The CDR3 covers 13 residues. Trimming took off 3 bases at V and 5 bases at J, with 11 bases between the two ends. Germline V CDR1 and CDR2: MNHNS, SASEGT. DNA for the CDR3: TGTGCCAGCAGTGACAGGAGCAGGGACGAGCAGTACTTC. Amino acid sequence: CASSDRSRDEQYF.

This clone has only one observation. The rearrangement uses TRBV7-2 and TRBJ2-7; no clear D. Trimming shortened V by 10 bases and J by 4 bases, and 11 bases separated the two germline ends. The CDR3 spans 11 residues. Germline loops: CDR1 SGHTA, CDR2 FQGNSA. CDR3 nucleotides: TGTGCCACCTCCCCTCGTTACGAGCAGTACTTC. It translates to CATSPRYEQYF.

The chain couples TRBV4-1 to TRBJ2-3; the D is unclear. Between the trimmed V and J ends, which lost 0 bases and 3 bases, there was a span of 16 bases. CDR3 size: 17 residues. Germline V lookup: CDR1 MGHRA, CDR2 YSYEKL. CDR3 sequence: CASSQERRELKTDTQYF. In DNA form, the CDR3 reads TGCGCCAGCAGCCAAGAAAGACGAGAACTAAAAACAGATACGCAGTATTTT.

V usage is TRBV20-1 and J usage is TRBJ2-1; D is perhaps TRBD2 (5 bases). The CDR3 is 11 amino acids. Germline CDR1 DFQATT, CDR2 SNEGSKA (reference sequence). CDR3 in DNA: TGCAGCGTCGAAGCGGTAAGGCCGCAGTTCTTC. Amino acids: CSVEAVRPQFF.

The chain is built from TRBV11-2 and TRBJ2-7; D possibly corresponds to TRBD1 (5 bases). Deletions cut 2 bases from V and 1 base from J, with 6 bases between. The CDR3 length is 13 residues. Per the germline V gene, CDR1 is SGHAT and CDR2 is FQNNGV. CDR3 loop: CASSLQGSYEQYF. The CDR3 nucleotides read TGTGCCAGCAGCTTACAGGGTTCCTACGAGCAGTACTTC.

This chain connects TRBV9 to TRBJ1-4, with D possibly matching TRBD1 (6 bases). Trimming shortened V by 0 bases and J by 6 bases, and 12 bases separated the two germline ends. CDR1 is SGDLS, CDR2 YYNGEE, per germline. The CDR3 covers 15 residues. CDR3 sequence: CASSVGETGYEKLFF. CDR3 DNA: TGTGCCAGCAGCGTAGGTGAGACAGGATATGAAAAACTGTTTTTT.

CDR3: CASSRTAEDTQYF. The CDR3, as DNA: TGTGCCAGCAGTCGGACAGCTGAGGATACGCAGTATTTT. J is TRBJ2-3 and V is TRBV6-2 or TRBV6-3; D perhaps matches TRBD1 (6 bases). Germline CDR1 is MNHEY and CDR2 is SVGEGT. With 5 bases removed from V and 6 bases from J, the gap between germline ends came to 12 bases. The CDR3 is made up of 13 amino acids.

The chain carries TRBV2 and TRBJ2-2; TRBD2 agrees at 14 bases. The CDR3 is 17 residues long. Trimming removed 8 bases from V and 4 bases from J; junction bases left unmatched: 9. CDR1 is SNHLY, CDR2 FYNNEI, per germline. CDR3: CASVRLAGGPGTGELFF. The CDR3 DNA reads TGTGCCAGCGTAAGACTAGCGGGAGGGCCCGGCACCGGGGAGCTGTTTTTT.

The CDR3 here is CASSLDRGGEQYF. CDR3 sequence (DNA): TGTGCCAGCAGCTTAGATCGGGGGGGCGAGCAGTACTTC. The chain joins TRBV11-2 to TRBJ2-7, with 8 bases matching TRBD2. The CDR3 runs 13 residues. The germline V gene encodes CDR1 SGHAT and CDR2 FQNNGV. Trimming took 0 bases from V and 6 from J; bases not matched to a gene: 1.

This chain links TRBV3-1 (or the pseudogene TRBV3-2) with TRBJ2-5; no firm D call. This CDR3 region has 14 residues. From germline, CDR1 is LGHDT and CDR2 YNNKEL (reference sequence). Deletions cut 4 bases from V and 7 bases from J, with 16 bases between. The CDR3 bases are TGTGCCAGCAGCCGCCCTCCAGCGCCAGTGACCCAGTACTTC. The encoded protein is CASSRPPAPVTQYF.

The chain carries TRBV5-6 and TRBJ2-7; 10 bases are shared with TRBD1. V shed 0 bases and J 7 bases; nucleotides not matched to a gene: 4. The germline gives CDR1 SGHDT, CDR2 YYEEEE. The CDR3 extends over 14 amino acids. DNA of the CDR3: TGTGCCAGCAGCTTGGGACAGGGGGCGGATGAGCAGTACTTC. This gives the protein CASSLGQGADEQYF.

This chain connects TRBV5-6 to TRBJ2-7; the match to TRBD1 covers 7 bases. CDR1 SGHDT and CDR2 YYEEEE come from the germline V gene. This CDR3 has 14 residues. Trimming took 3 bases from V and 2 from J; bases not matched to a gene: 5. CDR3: CASSSGTATYEQYF. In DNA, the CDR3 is TGTGCCAGCAGCTCCGGGACAGCAACCTACGAGCAGTACTTC.

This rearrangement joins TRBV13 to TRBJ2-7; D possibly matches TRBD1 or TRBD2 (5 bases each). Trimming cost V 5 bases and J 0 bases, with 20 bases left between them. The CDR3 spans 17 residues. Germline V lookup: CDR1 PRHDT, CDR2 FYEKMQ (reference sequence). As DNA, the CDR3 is TGTGCCAGCAGCCCCGCCGGGACCCTCTCTCTCTCCTACGAGCAGTACTTC. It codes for CASSPAGTLSLSYEQYF.

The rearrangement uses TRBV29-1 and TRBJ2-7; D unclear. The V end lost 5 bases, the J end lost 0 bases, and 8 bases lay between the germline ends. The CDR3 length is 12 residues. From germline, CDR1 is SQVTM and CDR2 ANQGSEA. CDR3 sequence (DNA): TGCAGCGTTTTTACGGGCTCCTACGAGCAGTACTTC. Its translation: CSVFTGSYEQYF.

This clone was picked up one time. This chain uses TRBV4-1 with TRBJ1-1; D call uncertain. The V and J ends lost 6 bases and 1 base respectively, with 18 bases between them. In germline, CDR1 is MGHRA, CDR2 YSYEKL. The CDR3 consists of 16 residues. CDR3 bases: TGCGCCAGCAGACTGCGACACCAACGGGAGAACACTGAAGCTTTCTTT. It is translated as CASRLRHQRENTEAFF.

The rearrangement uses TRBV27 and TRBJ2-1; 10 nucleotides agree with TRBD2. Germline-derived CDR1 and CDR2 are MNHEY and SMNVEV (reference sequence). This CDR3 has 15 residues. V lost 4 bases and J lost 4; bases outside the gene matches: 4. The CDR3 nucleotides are TGTGCCAGCAGTTCGGGACTAGCGAGGTACAATGAGCAGTTCTTC. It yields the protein CASSSGLARYNEQFF.

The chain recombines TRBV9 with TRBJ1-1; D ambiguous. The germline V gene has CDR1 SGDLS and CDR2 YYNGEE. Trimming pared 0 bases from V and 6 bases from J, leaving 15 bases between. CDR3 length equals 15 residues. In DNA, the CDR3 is TGTGCCAGCAGCGTAGAGCCTCAACCGAAGTCTGAAGCTTTCTTT. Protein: CASSVEPQPKSEAFF.

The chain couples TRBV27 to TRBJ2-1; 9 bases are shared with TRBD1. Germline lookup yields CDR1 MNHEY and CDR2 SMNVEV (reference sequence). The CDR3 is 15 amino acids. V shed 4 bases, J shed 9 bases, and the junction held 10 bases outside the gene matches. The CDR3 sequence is CASSSRDRVSAEQFF. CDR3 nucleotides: TGTGCCAGCAGTTCCCGGGACAGGGTTTCTGCTGAGCAGTTCTTC.